One T cell receptor (beta chain) is described in this entry. V was pared by 0 bases and J by 6 bases, with 15 bases between. The CDR3 length is 16 residues. Germline values: CDR1 SGHDN, CDR2 FVKESK. This sample was included in a study of long-term antiretroviral therapy in people with HIV. The immunoSEQ assay was v3.0, run at survey level. Sequencing was performed with immunoSEQ multiplex PCR; in TCRdb, only in-frame clones are kept and a portion is missing. The repertoire holds 25,000 to 30,000 clones, approximately 81% seen once, with roughly 9% in the top ten. The sequence was collected from a middle-aged man with HIV. Sequences were derived from unsorted PBMCs, sampled less than 5 years after starting antiretroviral therapy. The V gene is TRBV14, the J gene TRBJ2-1; D could derive from TRBD1 or TRBD2 (6 bases each). The CDR3 spells CASSQDWGALANEQFF. CDR3 nucleotide sequence: TGTGCCAGCAGCCAAGATTGGGGGGCCTTGGCCAATGAGCAGTTCTTC. Together with reference TRBV14 and TRBJ2-1, the CDR3 gives the full variable domain: EAGVTQFPSHSVIEKGQTVTLRCDPISGHDNLYWYRRVMGKEIKFLLHFVKESKQDESGMPNNRFLAERTGGTYSTLKVQPAELEDSGVYFCASSQDWGALANEQFFGPGTRLTVL.